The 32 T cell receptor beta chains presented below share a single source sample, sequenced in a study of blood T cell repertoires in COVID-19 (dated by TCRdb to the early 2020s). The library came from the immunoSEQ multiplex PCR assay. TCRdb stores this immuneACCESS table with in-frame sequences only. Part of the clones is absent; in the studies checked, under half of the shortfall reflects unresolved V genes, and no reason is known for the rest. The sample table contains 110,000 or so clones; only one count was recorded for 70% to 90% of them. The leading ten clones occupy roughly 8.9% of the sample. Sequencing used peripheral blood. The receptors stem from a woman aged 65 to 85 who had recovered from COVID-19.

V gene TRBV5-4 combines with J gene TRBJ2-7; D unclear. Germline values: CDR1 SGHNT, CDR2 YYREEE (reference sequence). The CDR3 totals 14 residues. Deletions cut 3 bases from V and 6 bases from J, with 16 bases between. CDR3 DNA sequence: TGTGCCAGCAGCTCTCCGTCGGCGCCGGGCGAGCAGTACTTC. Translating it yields CASSSPSAPGEQYF.

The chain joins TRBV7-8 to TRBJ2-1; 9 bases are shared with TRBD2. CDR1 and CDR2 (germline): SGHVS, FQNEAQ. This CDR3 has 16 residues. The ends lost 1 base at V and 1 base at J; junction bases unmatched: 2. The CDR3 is CASSLGSGSSYNEQFF. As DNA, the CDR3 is TGTGCCAGCAGCTTAGGTAGCGGGAGTTCCTACAATGAGCAGTTCTTC.

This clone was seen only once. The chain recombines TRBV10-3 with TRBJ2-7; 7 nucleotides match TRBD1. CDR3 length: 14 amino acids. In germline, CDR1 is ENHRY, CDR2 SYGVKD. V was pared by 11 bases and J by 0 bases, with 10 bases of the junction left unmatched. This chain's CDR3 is CAGMTGQGSYEQYF. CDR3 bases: TGTGCCGGTATGACAGGGCAAGGCTCCTACGAGCAGTACTTC.

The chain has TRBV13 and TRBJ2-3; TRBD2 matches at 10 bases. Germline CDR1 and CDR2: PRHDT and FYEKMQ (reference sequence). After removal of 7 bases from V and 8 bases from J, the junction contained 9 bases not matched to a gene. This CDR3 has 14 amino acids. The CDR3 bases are TGTGCCAGCACTTGGGCTAGCGGGGGTCGTACGCAGTATTTT. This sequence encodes CASTWASGGRTQYF.

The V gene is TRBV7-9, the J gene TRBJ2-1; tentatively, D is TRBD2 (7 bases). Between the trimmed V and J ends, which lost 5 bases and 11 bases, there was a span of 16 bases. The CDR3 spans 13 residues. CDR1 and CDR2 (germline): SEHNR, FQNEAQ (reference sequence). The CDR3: CASSPEGGTKQFF. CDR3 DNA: TGTGCCAGCAGCCCGGAGGGGGGGACGAAGCAGTTCTTC.

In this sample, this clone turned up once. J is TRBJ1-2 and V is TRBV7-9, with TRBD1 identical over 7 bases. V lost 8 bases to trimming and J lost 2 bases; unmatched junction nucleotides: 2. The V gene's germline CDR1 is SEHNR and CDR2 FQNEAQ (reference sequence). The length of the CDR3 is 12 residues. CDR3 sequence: CASGGQNYGYTF. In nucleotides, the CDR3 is TGTGCCAGCGGGGGACAGAACTATGGCTACACCTTC.

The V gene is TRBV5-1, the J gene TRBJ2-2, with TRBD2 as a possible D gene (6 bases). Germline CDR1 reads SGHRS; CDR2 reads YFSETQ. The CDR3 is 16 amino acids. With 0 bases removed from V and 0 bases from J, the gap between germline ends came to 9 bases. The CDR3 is CASSLGRGSNTGELFF. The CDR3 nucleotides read TGCGCCAGCAGCTTGGGGAGGGGTTCGAACACCGGGGAGCTGTTTTTT.

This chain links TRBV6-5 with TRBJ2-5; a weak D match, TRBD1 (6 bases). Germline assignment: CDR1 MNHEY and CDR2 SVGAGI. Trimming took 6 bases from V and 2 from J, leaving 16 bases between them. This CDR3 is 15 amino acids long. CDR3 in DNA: TGTGCCAGCAGGAGACAGGAAAGGGGGCAAGAGACCCAGTACTTC. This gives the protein CASRRQERGQETQYF.

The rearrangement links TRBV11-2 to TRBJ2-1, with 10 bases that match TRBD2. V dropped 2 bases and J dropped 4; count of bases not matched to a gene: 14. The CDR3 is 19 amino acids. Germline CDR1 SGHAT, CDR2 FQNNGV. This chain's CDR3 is CASSLFVGSGGLGYNEQFF. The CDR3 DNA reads TGTGCCAGCAGCTTATTCGTGGGTAGCGGGGGGCTGGGGTACAATGAGCAGTTCTTC.

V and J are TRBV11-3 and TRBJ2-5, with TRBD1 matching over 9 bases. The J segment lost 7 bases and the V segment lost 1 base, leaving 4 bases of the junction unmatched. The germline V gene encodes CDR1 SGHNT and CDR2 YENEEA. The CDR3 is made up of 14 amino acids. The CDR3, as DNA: TGTGCCAGCAGCTTAGGGACAGGGGCGGGGACCCAGTACTTC. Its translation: CASSLGTGAGTQYF.

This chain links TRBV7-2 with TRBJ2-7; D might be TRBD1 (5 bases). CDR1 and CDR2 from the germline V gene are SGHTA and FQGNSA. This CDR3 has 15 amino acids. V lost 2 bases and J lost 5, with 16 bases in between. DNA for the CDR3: TGTGCCAGCAGCTTAAGGGGTGGCTTAGGGAACGAGCAGTACTTC. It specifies CASSLRGGLGNEQYF.

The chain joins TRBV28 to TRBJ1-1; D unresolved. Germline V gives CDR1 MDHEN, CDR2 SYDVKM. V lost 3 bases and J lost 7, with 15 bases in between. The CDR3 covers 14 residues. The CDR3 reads CASSFPDGKYEAFF. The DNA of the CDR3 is TGTGCCAGCAGTTTCCCCGACGGGAAGTATGAAGCTTTCTTT.

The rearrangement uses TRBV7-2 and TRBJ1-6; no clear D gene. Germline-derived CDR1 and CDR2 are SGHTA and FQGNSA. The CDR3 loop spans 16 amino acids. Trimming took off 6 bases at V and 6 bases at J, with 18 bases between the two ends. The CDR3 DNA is TGTGCCAGCAGACTCTTGGGCCGGGCGGGTAATTCACCCCTCCACTTT. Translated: CASRLLGRAGNSPLHF.

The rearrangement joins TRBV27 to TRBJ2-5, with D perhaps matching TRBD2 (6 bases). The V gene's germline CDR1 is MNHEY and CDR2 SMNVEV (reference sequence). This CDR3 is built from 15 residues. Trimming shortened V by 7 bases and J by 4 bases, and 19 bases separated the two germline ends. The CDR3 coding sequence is TGTGCCAGCAAGGGTCTCCGGGGGAAGGGAGAGACCCAGTACTTC. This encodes CASKGLRGKGETQYF.

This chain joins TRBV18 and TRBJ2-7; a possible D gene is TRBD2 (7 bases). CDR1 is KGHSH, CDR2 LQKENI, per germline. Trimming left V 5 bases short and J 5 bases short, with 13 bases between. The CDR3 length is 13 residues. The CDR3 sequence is CASSAAGANEQYF. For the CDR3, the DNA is TGTGCCAGCTCAGCCGCGGGGGCTAACGAGCAGTACTTC.

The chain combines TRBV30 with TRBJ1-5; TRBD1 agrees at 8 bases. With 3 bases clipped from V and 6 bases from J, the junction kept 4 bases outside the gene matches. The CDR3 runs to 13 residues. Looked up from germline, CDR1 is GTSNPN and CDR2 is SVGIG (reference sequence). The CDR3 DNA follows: TGTGCCTGGAGGACAGGGGCGGGTCAGCCCCAGCATTTT. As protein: CAWRTGAGQPQHF.

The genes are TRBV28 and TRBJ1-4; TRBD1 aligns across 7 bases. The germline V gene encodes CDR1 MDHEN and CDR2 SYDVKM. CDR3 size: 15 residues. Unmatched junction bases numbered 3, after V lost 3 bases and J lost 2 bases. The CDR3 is CASSFLGQTNEKLFF. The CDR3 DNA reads TGTGCCAGCAGTTTTTTGGGACAGACTAATGAAAAACTGTTTTTT.

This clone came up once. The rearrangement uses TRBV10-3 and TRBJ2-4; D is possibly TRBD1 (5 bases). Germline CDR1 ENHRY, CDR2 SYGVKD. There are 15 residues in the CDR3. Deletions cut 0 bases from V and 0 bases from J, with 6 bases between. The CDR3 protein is CAISESGLAKNIQYF. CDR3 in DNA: TGTGCCATCAGTGAGTCGGGGCTAGCCAAAAACATTCAGTACTTC.

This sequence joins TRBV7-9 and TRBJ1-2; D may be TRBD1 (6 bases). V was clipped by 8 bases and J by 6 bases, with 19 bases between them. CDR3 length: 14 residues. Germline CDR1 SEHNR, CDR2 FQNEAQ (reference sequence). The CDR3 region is CASRHVGGLHGYTF. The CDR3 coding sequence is TGTGCCAGCCGGCACGTCGGGGGGCTCCATGGCTACACCTTC.

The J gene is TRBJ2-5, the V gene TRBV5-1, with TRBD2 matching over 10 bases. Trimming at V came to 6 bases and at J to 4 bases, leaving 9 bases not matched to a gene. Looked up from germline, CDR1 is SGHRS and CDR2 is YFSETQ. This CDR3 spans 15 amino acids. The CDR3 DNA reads TGCGCCAGCATCCGGCTAGCGGGAGTGTCAGAGACCCAGTACTTC. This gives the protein CASIRLAGVSETQYF. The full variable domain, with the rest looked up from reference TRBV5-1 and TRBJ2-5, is KAGVTQTPRYLIKTRGQQVTLSCSPISGHRSVSWYQQTPGQGLQFLFEYFSETQRNKGNFPGRFSGRQFSNSRSEMNVSTLELGDSALYLCASIRLAGVSETQYFGPGTRLLVL.

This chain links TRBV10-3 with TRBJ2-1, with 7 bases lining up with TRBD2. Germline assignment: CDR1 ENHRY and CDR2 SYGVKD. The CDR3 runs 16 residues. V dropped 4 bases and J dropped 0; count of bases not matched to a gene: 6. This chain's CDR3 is CAISGAGRASYNEQFF. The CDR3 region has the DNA TGTGCCATCAGTGGAGCGGGGAGGGCCTCCTACAATGAGCAGTTCTTC.

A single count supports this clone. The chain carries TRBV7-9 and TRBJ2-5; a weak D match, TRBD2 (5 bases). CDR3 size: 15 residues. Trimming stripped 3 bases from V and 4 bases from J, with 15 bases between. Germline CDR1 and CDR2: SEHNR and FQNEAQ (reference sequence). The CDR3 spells CASSFEGTWIETQYF. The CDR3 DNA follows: TGTGCCAGCAGCTTTGAGGGCACGTGGATAGAGACCCAGTACTTC.

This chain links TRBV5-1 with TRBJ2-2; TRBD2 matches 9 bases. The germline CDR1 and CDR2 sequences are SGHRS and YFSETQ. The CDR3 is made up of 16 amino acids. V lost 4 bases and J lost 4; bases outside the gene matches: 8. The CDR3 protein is CASSNPSGVGTGELFF. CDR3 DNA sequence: TGCGCCAGCAGCAACCCTAGCGGGGTTGGCACCGGGGAGCTGTTTTTT. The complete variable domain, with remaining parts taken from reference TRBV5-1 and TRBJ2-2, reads KAGVTQTPRYLIKTRGQQVTLSCSPISGHRSVSWYQQTPGQGLQFLFEYFSETQRNKGNFPGRFSGRQFSNSRSEMNVSTLELGDSALYLCASSNPSGVGTGELFFGEGSRLTVL.

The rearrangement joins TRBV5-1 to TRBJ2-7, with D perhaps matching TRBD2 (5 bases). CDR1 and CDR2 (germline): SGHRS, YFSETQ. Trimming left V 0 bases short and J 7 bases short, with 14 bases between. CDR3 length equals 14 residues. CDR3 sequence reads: CASSLDVGTGEQYF. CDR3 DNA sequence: TGCGCCAGCAGCTTGGATGTCGGCACGGGGGAGCAGTACTTC. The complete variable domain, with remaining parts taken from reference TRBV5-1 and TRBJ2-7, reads KAGVTQTPRYLIKTRGQQVTLSCSPISGHRSVSWYQQTPGQGLQFLFEYFSETQRNKGNFPGRFSGRQFSNSRSEMNVSTLELGDSALYLCASSLDVGTGEQYFGPGTRLTVT.

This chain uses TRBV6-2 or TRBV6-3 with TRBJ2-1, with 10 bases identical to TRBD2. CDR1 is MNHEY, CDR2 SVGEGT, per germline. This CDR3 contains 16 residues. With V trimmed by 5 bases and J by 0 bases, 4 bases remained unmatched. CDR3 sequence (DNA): TGTGCCAGCAGTACACGACTAGCGGGCTCCTACAATGAGCAGTTCTTC. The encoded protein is CASSTRLAGSYNEQFF.

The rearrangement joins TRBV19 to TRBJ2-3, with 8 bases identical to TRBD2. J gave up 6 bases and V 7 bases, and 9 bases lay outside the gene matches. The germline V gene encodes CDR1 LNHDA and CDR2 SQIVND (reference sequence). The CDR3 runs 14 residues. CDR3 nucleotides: TGTGCCAGTATAGACGGGGGGGCCGGGGATACGCAGTATTTT. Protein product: CASIDGGAGDTQYF.

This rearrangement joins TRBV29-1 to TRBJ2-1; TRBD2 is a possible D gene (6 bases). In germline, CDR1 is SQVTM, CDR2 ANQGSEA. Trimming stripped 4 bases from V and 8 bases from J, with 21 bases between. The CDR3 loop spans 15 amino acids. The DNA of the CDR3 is TGCAGCGTTGGGCCCGGGGGACCACTCGTCCATGAGCAGTTCTTC. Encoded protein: CSVGPGGPLVHEQFF.

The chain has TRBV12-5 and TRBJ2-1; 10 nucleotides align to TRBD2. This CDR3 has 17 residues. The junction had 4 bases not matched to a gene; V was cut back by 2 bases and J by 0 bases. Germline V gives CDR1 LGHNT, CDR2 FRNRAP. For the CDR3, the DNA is TGTGCTAGTGGTTTGCCCGCTAGCGGGGGCTCCTACAATGAGCAGTTCTTC. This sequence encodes CASGLPASGGSYNEQFF.

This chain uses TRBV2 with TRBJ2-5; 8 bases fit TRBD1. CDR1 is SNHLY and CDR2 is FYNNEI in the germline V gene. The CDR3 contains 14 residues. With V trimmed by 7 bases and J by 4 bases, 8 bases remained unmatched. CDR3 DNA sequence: TGTGCCAGCACCCTGGACAGGGTGGCAGAGACCCAGTACTTC. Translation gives CASTLDRVAETQYF.

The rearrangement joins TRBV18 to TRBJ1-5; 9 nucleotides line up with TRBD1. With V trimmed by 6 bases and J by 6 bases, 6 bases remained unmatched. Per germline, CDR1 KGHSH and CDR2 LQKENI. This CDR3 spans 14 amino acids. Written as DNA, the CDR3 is TGTGCCAGCTCGCCGGACAGGGGAGGTCAGCCCCAGCATTTT. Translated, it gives CASSPDRGGQPQHF.

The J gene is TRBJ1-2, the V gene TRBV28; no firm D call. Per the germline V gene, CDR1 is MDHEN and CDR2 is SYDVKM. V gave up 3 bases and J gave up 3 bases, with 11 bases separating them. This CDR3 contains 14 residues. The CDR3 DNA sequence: TGTGCCAGCAGTTTCCCCTCGTCCTACTATGGCTACACCTTC. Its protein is CASSFPSSYYGYTF.

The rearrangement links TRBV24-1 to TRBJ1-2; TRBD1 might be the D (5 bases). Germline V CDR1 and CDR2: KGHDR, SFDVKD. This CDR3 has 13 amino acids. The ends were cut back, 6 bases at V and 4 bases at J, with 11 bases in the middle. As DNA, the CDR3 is TGTGCCACCAGTCCGGGGGTTATCTATGGCTACACCTTC. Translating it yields CATSPGVIYGYTF.